The present T cell receptor beta chain was sequenced within a study of T cells in women clearing cervical HPV infection. The CDR3 runs to 15 residues. Germline CDR1 and CDR2: LGHNA and YNFKEQ. V was shortened by 2 bases and J by 4 bases, with 14 bases between the two germline ends. As concerns this clone: The antigen remains undetermined. The read comes to an end 3 residues before the CDR3 does, leaving the germline J gene to fill in the end.

General study points: CIN3+ cases had significantly higher TCR richness than controls; evenness did not differ.

The protocol was immunoSEQ multiplex PCR, while the TCRdb copy is restricted to in-frame clones and leaves out a portion. The sample's table shows over 45,000 clones. The source material was blood buffy coat. The chain is built from TRBV4-2 and TRBJ1-2; D might be TRBD1 (5 bases). This TCR was recovered from a woman between 18 and 70 years old with a cervical HPV16 infection that either progressed to CIN3+ or cleared (not recorded which). CDR3 loop: CASSQPGQPSYGYTF. CDR3 DNA, as far as it was read: TGTGCCAGCAGCCAACCCGGACAACCCTCCTATGGC.